The clone carrying this T cell receptor beta chain was counted a few times. Its antigen is as yet unknown. V shed 6 bases, J shed 1 base, and the junction held 3 bases outside the gene matches. The germline V gene has CDR1 DFQATT and CDR2 SNEGSKA (reference sequence). There are 13 residues in the CDR3. The sample is drawn from a study of early T cells in non-severe SARS-CoV-2 infection. Across the study: It was bulk RNA from unsorted whole blood that was sequenced, and the chains were unpaired.

Individual cDNA molecules were tagged with unique molecular identifiers. In TCRdb, the 5' RACE reads were re-called with MiXCR into one record per CDR3 protein. The sample contains around 30,000 distinct CDR3 sequences, 9.5% to 10% of which appear only once. General study results and limits: There was a bias toward anti-spike CD8 responses in VDJdb matching, which missed private and CD4 specificities.

The source of this sequence is an adult who was a healthcare worker with PCR-confirmed SARS-CoV-2 infection or an uninfected control (not recorded which). Sequencing was performed on whole blood. The chain joins TRBV20-1 to TRBJ2-3; 8 bases are shared with TRBD2. The CDR3 coding sequence is TGCAGTGCCCTTAGCGGGGGCACAGATACGCAGTATTTT. As protein: CSALSGGTDTQYF.